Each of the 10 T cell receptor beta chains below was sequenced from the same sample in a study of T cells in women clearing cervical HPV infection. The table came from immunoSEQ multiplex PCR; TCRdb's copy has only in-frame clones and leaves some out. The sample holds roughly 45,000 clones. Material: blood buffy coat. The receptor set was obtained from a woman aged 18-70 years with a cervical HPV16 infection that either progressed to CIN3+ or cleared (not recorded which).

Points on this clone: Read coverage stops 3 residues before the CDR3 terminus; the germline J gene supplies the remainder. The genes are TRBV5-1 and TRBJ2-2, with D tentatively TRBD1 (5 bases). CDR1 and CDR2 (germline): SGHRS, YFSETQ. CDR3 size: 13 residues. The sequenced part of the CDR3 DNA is TGCGCCAGCAGCCCGGAAGGGGCGGAAAAG. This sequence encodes CASSPEGAEK. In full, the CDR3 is CASSPEGAEKLFF.

The CDR3 bases that were read are TGTGCCTGGAGTGGGGCGGGCGCACCCACAGATACG. It specifies CAWSGAGAPTDT. In full, the CDR3 reads CAWSGAGAPTDTQYF. V usage is TRBV30 and J usage is TRBJ2-3; D is possibly TRBD2 (5 bases). The read falls 3 residues short of the CDR3 end, and the missing part is taken from the germline J gene. Germline values: CDR1 GTSNPN, CDR2 SVGIG (reference sequence). The V and J ends lost 1 base and 2 bases respectively, with 13 bases between them. The CDR3 sequence is 15 residues long.

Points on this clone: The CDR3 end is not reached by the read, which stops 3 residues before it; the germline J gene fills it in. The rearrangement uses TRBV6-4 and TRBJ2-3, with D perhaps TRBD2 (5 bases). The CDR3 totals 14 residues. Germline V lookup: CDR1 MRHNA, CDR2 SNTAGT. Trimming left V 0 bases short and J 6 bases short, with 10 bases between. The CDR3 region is CASSDSASSDTQYF. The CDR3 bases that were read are TGTGCCAGCAGTGACTCGGCTAGCAGTGATACG.

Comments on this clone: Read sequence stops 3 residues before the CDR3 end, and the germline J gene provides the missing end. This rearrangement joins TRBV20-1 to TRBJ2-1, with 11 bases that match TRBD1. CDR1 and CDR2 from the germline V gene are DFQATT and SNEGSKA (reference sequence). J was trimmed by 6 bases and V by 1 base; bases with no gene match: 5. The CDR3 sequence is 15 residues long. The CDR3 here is CSARVIGQGANEQFF. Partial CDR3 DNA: TGCAGTGCTAGAGTTATCGGACAGGGGGCCAATGAG.

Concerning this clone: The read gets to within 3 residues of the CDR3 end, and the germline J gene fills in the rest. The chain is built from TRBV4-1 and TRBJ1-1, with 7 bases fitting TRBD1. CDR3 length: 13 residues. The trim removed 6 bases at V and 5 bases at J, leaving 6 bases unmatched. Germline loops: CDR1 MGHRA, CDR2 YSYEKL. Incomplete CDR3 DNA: TGCGCCAGCAGTAGGGGGCGGTTTACTGAA. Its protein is CASSRGRFTE. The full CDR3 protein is CASSRGRFTEAFF.

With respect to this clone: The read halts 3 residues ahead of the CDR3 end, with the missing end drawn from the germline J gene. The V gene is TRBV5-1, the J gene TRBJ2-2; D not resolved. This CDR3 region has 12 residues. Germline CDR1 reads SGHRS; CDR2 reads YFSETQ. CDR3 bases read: TGCGCCAGCAGCTTGGGAGGCAGTGAG. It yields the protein CASSLGGSE. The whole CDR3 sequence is CASSLGGSELFF.

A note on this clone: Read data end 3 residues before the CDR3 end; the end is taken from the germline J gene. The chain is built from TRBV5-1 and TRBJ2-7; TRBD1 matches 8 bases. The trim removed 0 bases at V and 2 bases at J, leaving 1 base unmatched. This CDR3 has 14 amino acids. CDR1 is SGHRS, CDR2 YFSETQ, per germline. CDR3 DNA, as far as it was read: TGCGCCAGCAGCTTGGGGACAGGGCCCTACGAG. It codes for CASSLGTGPYE. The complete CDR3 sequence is CASSLGTGPYEQYF.

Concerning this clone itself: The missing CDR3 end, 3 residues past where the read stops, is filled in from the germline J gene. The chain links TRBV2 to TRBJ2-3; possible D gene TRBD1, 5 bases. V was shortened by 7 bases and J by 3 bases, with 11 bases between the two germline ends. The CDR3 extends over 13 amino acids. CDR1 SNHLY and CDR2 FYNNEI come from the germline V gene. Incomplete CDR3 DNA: TGTGCCAGCAAAGGGGTAGGGACAGATACG. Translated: CASKGVGTDT. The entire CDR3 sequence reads CASKGVGTDTQYF.

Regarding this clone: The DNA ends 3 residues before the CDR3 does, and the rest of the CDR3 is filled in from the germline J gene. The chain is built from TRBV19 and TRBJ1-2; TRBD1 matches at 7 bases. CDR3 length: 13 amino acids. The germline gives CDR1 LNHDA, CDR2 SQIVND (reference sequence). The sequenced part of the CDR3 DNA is TGTGCCAGTACCGCCGACAGGGATCACGGC. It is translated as CASTADRDHG. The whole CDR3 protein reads CASTADRDHGYTF.

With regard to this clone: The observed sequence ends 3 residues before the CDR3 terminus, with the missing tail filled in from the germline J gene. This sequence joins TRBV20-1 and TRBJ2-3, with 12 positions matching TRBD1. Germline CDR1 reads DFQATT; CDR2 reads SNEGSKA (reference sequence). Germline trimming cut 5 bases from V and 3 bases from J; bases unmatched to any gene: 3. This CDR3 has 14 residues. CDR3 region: CSAGTGGATDTQYF. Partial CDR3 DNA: TGCAGTGCTGGGACAGGGGGCGCAACAGATACG.